The 25 T cell receptor beta chains in this list originate from one sample, sequenced in a study of shared clonotypes between healthy human individuals (dated by TCRdb to the early 2020s). Libraries were constructed by the immunoSEQ multiplex PCR assay. The table comes from immuneACCESS by way of TCRdb, which keeps in-frame sequences with V and J called. Part of the clones is missing from these tables; in studies checked, under half for an unresolved V gene and the rest for unknown reasons. This sample lists 640,000 or so clones; roughly 70% were detected once. The ten largest clones capture approximately 1.8% of the sample. The sample comprised memory CD4+ T cells sorted from blood. The cell subset or site label here, explained by the study, means: CD45RA-negative fraction. These receptors all come from a woman in her thirties in good health.

The chain carries TRBV2 and TRBJ2-2; D is undetermined. The CDR3 is made up of 14 amino acids. Trimming took 4 bases from V and 1 from J, leaving 7 bases between them. Germline lookup yields CDR1 SNHLY and CDR2 FYNNEI. CDR3 DNA: TGTGCCAGCAGTGTCATGGTGAACACCGGGGAGCTGTTTTTT. Amino acids: CASSVMVNTGELFF.

This clone was counted once. The V call is TRBV18, the J call TRBJ1-1, with 8 bases lining up with TRBD1. V was pared by 4 bases and J by 6 bases, with 7 bases of the junction left unmatched. The CDR3 spans 14 residues. Germline V lookup: CDR1 KGHSH, CDR2 LQKENI. This chain's CDR3 is CASSLETGVAEAFF. The CDR3 coding sequence is TGTGCCAGCTCACTGGAGACAGGGGTCGCTGAAGCTTTCTTT.

The chain recombines TRBV18 with TRBJ1-5; 7 positions agree with TRBD1. The ends lost 1 base at V and 5 bases at J; junction bases unmatched: 11. The germline CDR1 and CDR2 sequences are KGHSH and LQKENI. The CDR3 spans 17 residues. The CDR3 loop reads CASSPRSSTGEDQPQHF. DNA for the CDR3: TGTGCCAGCTCACCACGGTCGTCCACAGGGGAGGATCAGCCCCAGCATTTT.

J is TRBJ1-5 and V is TRBV19, with D unclear. Per germline, CDR1 LNHDA and CDR2 SQIVND (reference sequence). This CDR3 comprises 15 residues. V shed 6 bases and J shed 0 bases, with 12 bases lying between them. CDR3 amino acids: CASSPADDSNQPQHF. CDR3 DNA sequence: TGTGCCAGTAGCCCGGCCGACGATAGCAATCAGCCCCAGCATTTT. The complete variable domain, with remaining parts taken from reference TRBV19 and TRBJ1-5, reads DGGITQSPKYLFRKEGQNVTLSCEQNLNHDAMYWYRQDPGQGLRLIYYSQIVNDFQKGDIAEGYSVSREKKESFPLTVTSAQKNPTAFYLCASSPADDSNQPQHFGDGTRLSIL.

The chain recombines TRBV2 with TRBJ2-5, with unresolved D. V was clipped by 4 bases and J by 5 bases, with 5 bases between them. Per germline, CDR1 SNHLY and CDR2 FYNNEI. This CDR3 has 11 amino acids. CDR3 coding DNA: TGTGCCAGCAGTGGTCATGAGACCCAGTACTTC. Translated: CASSGHETQYF.

This chain uses TRBV11-3 with TRBJ2-3, with 12 positions matching TRBD2. The V gene's germline CDR1 is SGHNT and CDR2 YENEEA. CDR3 length: 19 residues. After removal of 1 base from V and 0 bases from J, the junction contained 8 bases not matched to a gene. The CDR3 sequence is CASSLGRTSGIYSTDTQYF. The CDR3 region has the DNA TGTGCCAGCAGCTTAGGTCGGACTAGCGGGATCTATAGCACAGATACGCAGTATTTT.

V and J are TRBV5-1 and TRBJ2-5; 9 nucleotides agree with TRBD2. Trimming took 0 bases from V and 1 from J; bases not matched to a gene: 4. The CDR3 runs to 16 residues. Germline loops: CDR1 SGHRS, CDR2 YFSETQ. This CDR3 reads CASSLVAGGIQETQYF. The CDR3 nucleotides read TGCGCCAGCAGCTTGGTGGCGGGAGGGATCCAAGAGACCCAGTACTTC.

The genes are TRBV7-9 and TRBJ1-2; the match to TRBD1 covers 10 bases. Germline trimming cut 5 bases from V and 7 bases from J; bases unmatched to any gene: 10. CDR3 length: 15 amino acids. Germline lookup yields CDR1 SEHNR and CDR2 FQNEAQ (reference sequence). The CDR3 bases are TGTGCCAGCAGCGCGTGGGGACAGGGGATGGTTGGCTACACCTTC. Translating gives CASSAWGQGMVGYTF.

This clone has more than one count but fewer than ten. One end of the junction varies from germline; a read error may be responsible. The J gene is TRBJ1-2, the V gene TRBV7-9; D is possibly TRBD1 (5 bases). CDR1 is SEHNR, CDR2 FQNEAQ, per germline (reference sequence). This CDR3 contains 14 residues. CDR3 coding DNA: TGTGCCAGCAGCTTAGCAGGGCAGAGAAGGACATTCTTCTTC. Its translation is CASSLAGQRRTFFF.

This clone came up a few times. V usage is TRBV11-2 and J usage is TRBJ2-7; TRBD2 might be the D (6 bases). Between the trimmed V and J ends, which lost 1 base and 6 bases, there was a span of 16 bases. CDR1 and CDR2 from the germline V gene are SGHAT and FQNNGV. The CDR3 totals 15 residues. CDR3 loop: CASSLVLEGGIEQYF. The CDR3 DNA reads as TGTGCCAGCAGCTTAGTCTTGGAGGGAGGCATCGAGCAGTACTTC.

This clone occurred once. The chain has TRBV30 and TRBJ2-2; 10 bases are a match to TRBD2. Germline lookup yields CDR1 GTSNPN and CDR2 SVGIG (reference sequence). This CDR3 comprises 17 residues. V lost 0 bases and J lost 8; bases outside the gene matches: 12. CDR3: CAWSVGRLAGAPGELFF. The CDR3 nucleotides are TGTGCCTGGAGTGTAGGTCGGCTAGCGGGAGCTCCAGGGGAGCTGTTTTTT.

This clone was seen a handful of times. This chain joins TRBV6-1 and TRBJ1-2; no definite D call. Trimming left V 2 bases short and J 6 bases short, with 13 bases between. Germline V lookup: CDR1 MNHNS, CDR2 SASEGT. The length of the CDR3 is 14 residues. CDR3 region: CASSETLRENGYTF. The CDR3 region has the DNA TGTGCCAGCAGTGAAACTTTGAGGGAAAATGGCTACACCTTC.

The rearrangement uses TRBV4-2 and TRBJ1-5; D perhaps matches TRBD1 (6 bases). The CDR3 consists of 15 residues. V was shortened by 2 bases and J by 6 bases, with 14 bases between the two germline ends. Germline lookup yields CDR1 LGHNA and CDR2 YNFKEQ. CDR3 DNA: TGTGCCAGCAGCCAACATGAGGAGGGGGGTCAGCCCCAGCATTTT. Its translation is CASSQHEEGGQPQHF.

This chain joins TRBV5-6 and TRBJ1-1; D gene uncertain. The germline V gene encodes CDR1 SGHDT and CDR2 YYEEEE. The CDR3 is 14 amino acids. Trimming took 2 bases from V and 10 from J, leaving 18 bases between them. The CDR3 reads CASSLDKVVQRAFF. The DNA of the CDR3 is TGTGCCAGCAGCTTAGATAAGGTTGTTCAGAGAGCTTTCTTT.

This clone was seen a few times. In the same sample, other DNA sequences code for this CDR3. CDR3 nucleotides: TGTGCCAGCAGTTACGGTCGGAACACTGAAGCTTTCTTT. Encoded protein: CASSYGRNTEAFF. This chain connects TRBV6-5 to TRBJ1-1; no clear D gene. The CDR3 is 13 residues long. Per the germline V gene, CDR1 is MNHEY and CDR2 is SVGAGI. V dropped 2 bases and J dropped 1 base, with 5 bases sitting between them.

The chain recombines TRBV2 with TRBJ1-5; 10 nucleotides align to TRBD1. Germline V gives CDR1 SNHLY, CDR2 FYNNEI. Trimming at V came to 6 bases and at J to 9 bases, leaving 5 bases not matched to a gene. This CDR3 comprises 13 residues. CDR3 sequence: CASSRDRGAPQHF. Here the CDR3 DNA reads TGTGCCAGCAGCCGGGACAGGGGAGCGCCCCAGCATTTT.

V gene TRBV5-1 combines with J gene TRBJ2-1; D remains ambiguous. The V end was cut by 1 base, the J end by 5 bases, with 7 bases between. The CDR3 extends over 13 amino acids. Germline-derived CDR1 and CDR2 are SGHRS and YFSETQ. The CDR3: CASSLLADNEQFF. CDR3 in DNA: TGCGCCAGCAGCTTGTTGGCCGACAATGAGCAGTTCTTC.

The rearrangement joins TRBV11-3 to TRBJ2-5; 8 bases are a match to TRBD1. Per the germline V gene, CDR1 is SGHNT and CDR2 is YENEEA. The CDR3 spans 14 residues. The V gene end was trimmed by 5 bases and the J gene end by 4 bases; junction bases not matched to a gene: 6. DNA of the CDR3: TGTGCCAGCAGCCAGGACAGGGTATCAGAGACCCAGTACTTC. Its protein product is CASSQDRVSETQYF.

The chain carries TRBV6-4 and TRBJ2-2, with 7 bases that match TRBD1. V dropped 6 bases and J dropped 3; count of bases not matched to a gene: 7. Looked up from germline, CDR1 is MRHNA and CDR2 is SNTAGT. The CDR3 length is 15 residues. The CDR3 loop reads CASRRQGFDTGELFF. The CDR3 DNA reads as TGTGCCAGCAGAAGACAGGGCTTCGACACCGGGGAGCTGTTTTTT.

The V call is TRBV27, the J call TRBJ2-2, with D perhaps matching TRBD1 (6 bases). Per germline, CDR1 MNHEY and CDR2 SMNVEV (reference sequence). This CDR3 comprises 17 residues. The V end was cut by 6 bases, the J end by 2 bases, with 19 bases between. CDR3 protein: CASSDTTGNANTGELFF. The CDR3, as DNA: TGTGCCAGCAGCGACACAACAGGGAACGCCAACACCGGGGAGCTGTTTTTT.

The V and J genes are TRBV5-6 and TRBJ2-7; 8 bases are a match to TRBD1. Trimming at V came to 1 base and at J to 3 bases, leaving 3 bases not matched to a gene. CDR3 length: 14 residues. Per the germline V gene, CDR1 is SGHDT and CDR2 is YYEEEE. The CDR3 here is CASSLLDRDYEQYF. The DNA for the CDR3 is TGTGCCAGCAGCTTGCTGGACAGGGACTACGAGCAGTACTTC.

V usage is TRBV28 and J usage is TRBJ1-5; D is unresolved. CDR3 size: 17 residues. V shed 5 bases and J shed 0 bases, with 17 bases lying between them. Germline V gives CDR1 MDHEN, CDR2 SYDVKM. The CDR3 region is CASSDSIHKFSNQPQHF. As DNA, the CDR3 is TGTGCCAGCAGTGACTCGATCCACAAGTTTAGCAATCAGCCCCAGCATTTT.

The V and J genes are TRBV11-2 and TRBJ1-1; TRBD1 matches at 8 bases. The CDR3 loop spans 14 amino acids. With 3 bases clipped from V and 4 bases from J, the junction kept 4 bases outside the gene matches. The germline gives CDR1 SGHAT, CDR2 FQNNGV. The CDR3 loop reads CASSFAGGPTEAFF. The CDR3 DNA reads TGTGCCAGCAGCTTCGCAGGGGGCCCCACTGAAGCTTTCTTT.

The chain recombines TRBV4-1 with TRBJ2-7; 15 bases are a match to TRBD2. This CDR3 has 22 residues. Losses at the gene ends were 4 bases for V and 4 bases for J; bases not matched to a gene: 23. Looked up from germline, CDR1 is MGHRA and CDR2 is YSYEKL. The CDR3 sequence: CASSPEATGTSGRFIYWYEQYF. The CDR3 nucleotides are TGCGCCAGCAGCCCCGAGGCTACCGGGACTAGCGGGAGGTTTATTTATTGGTACGAGCAGTACTTC.

V is TRBV5-1 and J is TRBJ2-3, with 7 bases that match TRBD1. Germline V gene lookup returns CDR1 SGHRS and CDR2 YFSETQ. Germline trimming cut 2 bases from V and 0 bases from J; bases unmatched to any gene: 6. The CDR3 runs to 16 residues. CDR3 in DNA: TGCGCCAGCAGCTTACCACGGGACAGTAGCACAGATACGCAGTATTTT. It translates to CASSLPRDSSTDTQYF.